These 32 T cell receptor beta chains were sequenced from one sample in a study of cytomegalovirus exposure and HLA in healthy donors. Primers included in the PCR were 60 Vbeta and 13 Jbeta primers. Data came from immunoSEQ multiplex PCR; TCRdb stores just in-frame clones and leaves some out. The sample includes about 200,000 clones, less than 80% of them seen just once. The sample was PBMCs. The receptors come from a girl aged 2-10 years in good health and CMV-seronegative.

This clone has a handful of counts. The chain recombines TRBV6-1 with TRBJ2-3; D is ambiguous. The CDR3 sequence is 13 residues long. Germline CDR1 is MNHNS and CDR2 is SASEGT. V lost 2 bases to trimming and J lost 3 bases, with 6 bases between them. CDR3 nucleotides: TGTGCCAGCAGTGAACTAGGAACAGATACGCAGTATTTT. This sequence encodes CASSELGTDTQYF.

The chain is built from TRBV19 and TRBJ1-5; a possible D gene is TRBD1 (5 bases). This CDR3 spans 13 amino acids. Germline CDR1 LNHDA, CDR2 SQIVND (reference sequence). V dropped 5 bases and J dropped 6 bases, with 11 bases sitting between them. CDR3 loop: CASSFLGGQPQHF. Written as DNA, the CDR3 is TGTGCCAGTAGTTTTCTCGGGGGTCAGCCCCAGCATTTT.

A single count supports this clone. The chain is built from TRBV6-5 and TRBJ1-2, with D maybe TRBD1 (5 bases). The CDR3 is made up of 12 amino acids. V was pared by 6 bases and J by 7 bases, with 12 bases between. Germline CDR1 MNHEY, CDR2 SVGAGI. CDR3 protein: CASRLQESGYTF. DNA for the CDR3: TGTGCCAGCAGGCTACAGGAGTCTGGCTACACCTTC.

The chain recombines TRBV25-1 with TRBJ1-1; a possible D gene is TRBD1 (5 bases). Germline V lookup: CDR1 MGHDK, CDR2 SYGVNS. The CDR3 sequence is 14 residues long. Trimming stripped 3 bases from V and 0 bases from J, with 8 bases between. The CDR3 is CASSEDILNTEAFF. The CDR3 nucleotides read TGTGCCAGCAGTGAGGACATTTTGAACACTGAAGCTTTCTTT.

The chain joins TRBV5-4 to TRBJ2-5; D possibly corresponds to TRBD1 (6 bases). The end of the DNA fits TRBJ2-7 better, so the J call may be wrong. Germline V gene lookup returns CDR1 SGHNT and CDR2 YYREEE (reference sequence). This CDR3 comprises 14 residues. The CDR3 loop is CAGFQGPLSYEQYF. CDR3 in DNA: TGTGCCGGATTCCAGGGGCCCCTTTCCTACGAGCAGTACTTC.

The CDR3 nucleotides read TGTGCCTGGAGTCCGGGGGAAAGGTATGAGCAGTTCTTC. Protein: CAWSPGERYEQFF. This chain joins TRBV30 and TRBJ2-1; D possibly corresponds to TRBD2 (6 bases). The CDR3 extends over 13 amino acids. V lost 2 bases and J lost 8, with 13 bases in between. Per the germline V gene, CDR1 is GTSNPN and CDR2 is SVGIG (reference sequence).

In this sample, this clone turned up a few times. CDR3 sequence reads: CASSQAGAGANVLTF. The CDR3 coding sequence is TGCGCCAGCAGCCAAGCAGGGGCCGGGGCCAACGTCCTGACTTTC. The chain carries TRBV4-1 and TRBJ2-6; D might be TRBD1 (6 bases). CDR3 length equals 15 residues. Germline V gene sequence: CDR1 MGHRA, CDR2 YSYEKL. V was trimmed by 1 base and J by 4 bases, leaving 8 bases between them.

The J gene is TRBJ2-1, the V gene TRBV5-1, with 11 bases matching TRBD2. V was pared by 0 bases and J by 0 bases, with 8 bases of the junction left unmatched. The CDR3 extends over 19 amino acids. From germline, CDR1 is SGHRS and CDR2 YFSETQ. DNA for the CDR3: TGCGCCAGCAGCTTGGTGGGACTAGCGGCATTAGACTCCTACAATGAGCAGTTCTTC. Its protein product is CASSLVGLAALDSYNEQFF.

V and J are TRBV27 and TRBJ2-3; D is possibly TRBD2 (6 bases). The CDR3 extends over 14 amino acids. V lost 8 bases and J lost 6, with 18 bases in between. Germline V gives CDR1 MNHEY, CDR2 SMNVEV (reference sequence). This CDR3 reads CASGGKGSGDTQYF. The CDR3 DNA follows: TGTGCCAGCGGGGGGAAAGGGAGTGGGGATACGCAGTATTTT.

The chain couples TRBV29-1 to TRBJ1-2; TRBD1 matches 12 bases. The V gene end was trimmed by 3 bases and the J gene end by 4 bases; junction bases not matched to a gene: 15. CDR1 SQVTM and CDR2 ANQGSEA come from the germline V gene. This CDR3 contains 18 residues. This CDR3 reads CSVEGFSGDRGLFYGYTF. DNA of the CDR3: TGCAGCGTTGAGGGGTTTTCAGGGGACAGGGGGCTTTTCTATGGCTACACCTTC.

The chain couples TRBV11-2 to TRBJ1-2, with D hard to call. This CDR3 is 14 amino acids long. V lost 5 bases to trimming and J lost 0 bases, with 10 bases between them. CDR1 SGHAT and CDR2 FQNNGV come from the germline V gene. The chain's CDR3 is CASSALTANYGYTF. CDR3 DNA: TGTGCCAGCAGCGCACTTACAGCTAACTATGGCTACACCTTC.

Concerning this clone: Different DNA sequences within this sample yield the same CDR3. The J gene is TRBJ2-1, the V gene TRBV5-1, with 7 bases aligning to TRBD1. This CDR3 contains 15 residues. The V gene end was trimmed by 0 bases and the J gene end by 2 bases; junction bases not matched to a gene: 2. Germline CDR1 is SGHRS and CDR2 is YFSETQ. The DNA for the CDR3 is TGCGCCAGCAGCTTGGGTCAGGGGGCCTACAATGAGCAGTTCTTC. Protein sequence: CASSLGQGAYNEQFF.

The chain uses TRBV4-2 and TRBJ1-2; 11 nucleotides agree with TRBD1. CDR3 length: 13 amino acids. Germline lookup yields CDR1 LGHNA and CDR2 YNFKEQ. V shed 1 base, J shed 13 bases, and the junction held 5 bases outside the gene matches. The CDR3 coding sequence is TGTGCCAGCAGCCAAGCGGACAGGGGGCAAGGCACCTTC. It yields the protein CASSQADRGQGTF.

V usage is TRBV7-9 and J usage is TRBJ2-3; D unclear. V shed 6 bases and J shed 4 bases, with 8 bases lying between them. Germline lookup yields CDR1 SEHNR and CDR2 FQNEAQ (reference sequence). This CDR3 spans 12 amino acids. The CDR3 protein is CASSASADTQYF. The CDR3 DNA sequence: TGTGCCAGCAGTGCGTCGGCAGATACGCAGTATTTT.

The chain couples TRBV11-2 to TRBJ2-7, with no clear D. V was shortened by 7 bases and J by 8 bases, with 12 bases between the two germline ends. Germline V CDR1 and CDR2: SGHAT, FQNNGV. There are 11 residues in the CDR3. This chain's CDR3 is CASTFSTKQYF. The CDR3 nucleotides read TGTGCCAGCACTTTTAGTACCAAGCAGTACTTC.

The V call is TRBV5-1, the J call TRBJ2-5; D call uncertain. Trimming removed 4 bases from V and 9 bases from J, with 13 bases in between. The germline V gene encodes CDR1 SGHRS and CDR2 YFSETQ. The CDR3 is made up of 12 amino acids. DNA of the CDR3: TGCGCCAGCAGCGAGATTCAAGAACCCCAGTACTTC. Its translation is CASSEIQEPQYF.

The chain couples TRBV7-2 to TRBJ2-3; 7 nucleotides match TRBD2. CDR3 size: 14 residues. Losses at the gene ends were 1 base for V and 4 bases for J; bases not matched to a gene: 2. The germline V gene encodes CDR1 SGHTA and CDR2 FQGNSA. This CDR3 reads CASSLVAGADTQYF. CDR3 nucleotide sequence: TGTGCCAGCAGCTTAGTTGCGGGAGCAGATACGCAGTATTTT.

The chain combines TRBV5-6 with TRBJ2-2, with 10 positions matching TRBD1. This CDR3 is built from 18 residues. V lost 0 bases and J lost 2; bases outside the gene matches: 7. The germline V gene has CDR1 SGHDT and CDR2 YYEEEE. The CDR3: CASSLVVTGGLNTGELFF. In DNA form, the CDR3 reads TGTGCCAGCAGCTTGGTCGTGACAGGGGGCCTTAACACCGGGGAGCTGTTTTTT.

This sequence joins TRBV27 and TRBJ2-1; the match to TRBD2 covers 8 bases. J was trimmed by 4 bases and V by 6 bases; bases with no gene match: 5. CDR1 is MNHEY, CDR2 SMNVEV, per germline (reference sequence). This CDR3 contains 14 residues. The CDR3 DNA follows: TGTGCCAGCAGCGGACGGGGGGGATACAATGAGCAGTTCTTC. This sequence encodes CASSGRGGYNEQFF.

This clone occurred a few times. The junction differs from germline at one of its ends, possibly a read error. This chain connects TRBV7-9 to TRBJ1-1; D is unclear. This CDR3 spans 12 amino acids. Germline CDR1 is SEHNR and CDR2 is FQNEAQ (reference sequence). CDR3 nucleotide sequence: TGTTCCAGCAGTCCGAGGTCAACTGAAGCTTTCTTT. This codes for CSSSPRSTEAFF.

The chain carries TRBV27 and TRBJ2-1; 9 bases are a match to TRBD1. There are 16 residues in the CDR3. The germline V gene has CDR1 MNHEY and CDR2 SMNVEV (reference sequence). The V and J ends lost 5 bases and 7 bases, in that order; junction bases with no gene match: 12. CDR3 sequence reads: CASSHRQGGLRNEQFF. CDR3 DNA: TGTGCCAGCAGTCACCGACAGGGGGGATTGCGGAATGAGCAGTTCTTC.

The chain employs TRBV5-4 and TRBJ2-5; TRBD2 might be the D (6 bases). V lost 2 bases, J lost 6 bases, and 17 bases lay in between. This CDR3 comprises 15 residues. Germline CDR1 SGHNT, CDR2 YYREEE (reference sequence). The CDR3 loop reads CASSFLAVEFQTQYF. The CDR3 nucleotides read TGTGCCAGCAGCTTTTTAGCGGTAGAATTTCAGACCCAGTACTTC.

The chain couples TRBV2 to TRBJ2-7; D is unclear. The CDR3 extends over 12 amino acids. V lost 11 bases and J 2 bases, leaving 13 bases between the germline ends. The germline V gene encodes CDR1 SNHLY and CDR2 FYNNEI. The CDR3 sequence is CALGQVAYEQYF. CDR3 in DNA: TGTGCCCTGGGCCAGGTGGCCTACGAGCAGTACTTC. Based on the CDR3 plus reference TRBV2 and TRBJ2-7, the full variable domain is EPEVTQTPSHQVTQMGQEVILRCVPISNHLYFYWYRQILGQKVEFLVSFYNNEISEKSEIFDDQFSVERPDGSNFTLKIRSTKLEDSAMYFCALGQVAYEQYFGPGTRLTVT.

This chain uses TRBV7-9 with TRBJ2-5, with 8 bases that match TRBD1. Germline V gene data show CDR1 as SEHNR and CDR2 as FQNEAQ (reference sequence). The V gene end was trimmed by 2 bases and the J gene end by 5 bases; junction bases not matched to a gene: 7. The length of the CDR3 is 15 residues. CDR3 region: CASSLIGQGGETQYF. The CDR3 DNA sequence: TGTGCCAGCAGCTTAATCGGACAGGGCGGTGAGACCCAGTACTTC.

The J gene is TRBJ1-1, the V gene TRBV6-6; D uncertain. CDR1 and CDR2 (germline): MNHNY, SVGAGI (reference sequence). Deletions cut 2 bases from V and 4 bases from J, with 8 bases between. The CDR3 loop spans 13 amino acids. The CDR3 nucleotides read TGTGCCAGCAGTTACATGGCGGGCACTGAAGCTTTCTTT. This translates into CASSYMAGTEAFF.

V is TRBV7-8 and J is TRBJ1-5; 7 bases agree with TRBD1. V gave up 2 bases and J gave up 7 bases; unmatched junction bases: 8. Germline CDR1 and CDR2: SGHVS and FQNEAQ. The CDR3 is made up of 15 amino acids. CDR3 protein: CASSLPGTGAQPQHF. The DNA for the CDR3 is TGTGCCAGCAGCTTACCAGGAACAGGGGCCCAGCCCCAGCATTTT.

The chain is built from TRBV5-4 and TRBJ2-3; TRBD1 aligns across 10 bases. The CDR3 is 17 residues long. V trimming: 3 bases; J trimming: 0 bases; junction bases outside the gene matches: 7. Germline CDR1 SGHNT, CDR2 YYREEE (reference sequence). In nucleotides, the CDR3 is TGTGCCAGCAGCTCCCTTGCGGACAGGGGGAGCACAGATACGCAGTATTTT. This codes for CASSSLADRGSTDTQYF.

The V call is TRBV6-5, the J call TRBJ1-4; no clear D gene. V lost 4 bases and J 8 bases, leaving 11 bases between the germline ends. This CDR3 has 13 residues. The germline V gene encodes CDR1 MNHEY and CDR2 SVGAGI. CDR3 protein: CASSSGALEKLFF. CDR3 DNA: TGTGCCAGCAGTTCCGGAGCTTTAGAAAAACTGTTTTTT.

This clone was counted a few times. This sequence joins TRBV2 and TRBJ1-1; 9 bases fit TRBD1. Germline V gene sequence: CDR1 SNHLY, CDR2 FYNNEI. CDR3 length: 14 residues. J was trimmed by 4 bases and V by 4 bases; bases with no gene match: 4. The CDR3 region is CASSVGQGRTEAFF. DNA for the CDR3: TGTGCCAGCAGTGTAGGACAGGGGCGCACTGAAGCTTTCTTT.

The J gene is TRBJ1-1, the V gene TRBV5-6; a possible D gene is TRBD1 (6 bases). This CDR3 comprises 12 residues. V lost 6 bases and J lost 11, with 17 bases in between. Per germline, CDR1 SGHDT and CDR2 YYEEEE. In DNA, the CDR3 is TGTGCCAGCACCTATGGGGGGGGCGAGGCTTTCTTT. It specifies CASTYGGGEAFF.

V and J are TRBV9 and TRBJ2-7; 11 bases align to TRBD2. Trimming removed 0 bases from V and 5 bases from J; junction bases left unmatched: 7. CDR3 length: 16 residues. CDR1 and CDR2 from the germline V gene are SGDLS and YYNGEE. Here the CDR3 DNA reads TGTGCCAGCAGCGTAGCTTTTAGCGGGAGGGCCGACGAGCAGTACTTC. Translating it yields CASSVAFSGRADEQYF.

The chain joins TRBV9 to TRBJ2-1, with 9 bases aligning to TRBD1. CDR3 length: 17 residues. J was trimmed by 0 bases and V by 3 bases; bases with no gene match: 7. The germline CDR1 and CDR2 sequences are SGDLS and YYNGEE. The CDR3 DNA sequence: TGTGCCAGCAGCGACCGGACAGGGGTTAGCTCCTACAATGAGCAGTTCTTC. Amino acid sequence: CASSDRTGVSSYNEQFF.